This T cell receptor beta chain stems from a study of blood T cell repertoires in COVID-19 (dated by TCRdb to 2019 to 2021). A note on the overall study: Collaborator samples came from the United States, Italy and Spain and covered acute and convalescent phases of COVID-19. The samples were drawn from the first 160 participants of the ongoing ImmuneRACE study and from 1,254 subjects provided by 6 global collaborators. A freely available public database, intended as a resource for researchers studying the immune response to SARS-CoV-2, is where the repertoires were released. The material from the prospective study consisted of cDNA or gDNA derived from T cells, B-cell-depleted T cells, or PBMCs. HLA class I and class II types, where available, came from metadata supplied by the sample provider rather than from assay-based typing. Sample metadata almost always included a de-identified subject ID, COVID-19 status, age in years and sex. The dataset comprised deeply sampled blood TCRbeta repertoires from subjects exposed to, actively infected with, or recovered from COVID-19.

In regard to this clone: Its recognized antigen is unknown. No base qualities exist here, and no much larger clone lies one base off it.

Study-level results and caveats: The quantity of clinical and demographic metadata differed by source and by participant and was supplied without curation.

Taken from the germline V gene (reference sequence), the CDR1 and CDR2 loops are LGHDT and YNNKEL. Germline trimming amounts to 4 bases on V and 4 bases on J, with 13 as the count of junction bases outside the gene matches. The CDR3 holds 18 amino acids from the cysteine to the phenylalanine. Only the CDR3 region is kept as DNA, spanning 54 bases read in frame from base 1. TCRbeta CDR3 regions were amplified from genomic DNA by means of the immunoSEQ Assay, a bias-controlled multiplex PCR. The authors processed their data as follows. Within the assay, amplification of reference gene primers was used to estimate how many nucleated cells each sample contained. Sequence reads were collapsed and filtered to measure the absolute abundance of every unique TCRbeta CDR3 rearrangement. For each sample, productive Simpson clonality was calculated as the square root of Simpson's diversity index across productive rearrangements. Entries here come from immuneACCESS through TCRdb and include only in-frame sequences with V and J called. Some clones fail to appear in such tables; in the studies checked, an unresolved V gene covers under half of the shortfall, and the cause of the remainder is unknown. The V and J calls and the clone size are those of that table, but D and trimming were determined from the DNA. This sample gives some 180,000 clones in total; 70% to 90% of them show up just once. Jointly, the top ten make up roughly a sixth of the sample.

In Seattle, one collaborating source enrolled patients while the infection was active and tracked those patients longitudinally over the course of disease. Whole blood was collected in K2EDTA tubes by collaborating institutions according to the institutions' own protocols. For TCRbeta analysis, collaborators shipped samples in one of three forms: frozen whole blood, isolated PBMCs, or DNA extracted from either of those sample types. Sequenced sample: peripheral blood. The TCR comes from a man between 45 and 60 years old with COVID-19, enrolled during active disease. In this chain, TRBV3-1 (or the pseudogene TRBV3-2) is recombined with TRBJ1-2; a stretch of 12 junction bases matches TRBD1. The DNA reads as follows: TGTGCCAGCAGCCCGTGGCAGGGACAGGGGGCCTTTGGCTATGGCTACACCTTC. Translated, it gives CASSPWQGQGAFGYGYTF.